This T cell receptor (beta chain) was sequenced during a study of metastatic and nonmetastatic thyroid tumors. Overall study findings and caveats: As reported, TCR beta diversity in blood and tumor was significantly higher in malignant thyroid tumors than in benign nodules.

TCRdb re-called the PCR reads via MiXCR. This sample yields about 32,000 clones, of which around 19% are seen a single time; 7.5% to 9.5% belongs to the top ten. The table lists this clone with many counts. Its antigen is unidentified. V was trimmed by 5 bases and J by 5 bases, leaving 12 bases between them. The germline V gene encodes CDR1 DFQATT and CDR2 SNEGSKA (reference sequence). The CDR3 length is 12 residues. Prior to thyroid surgery, none of the patients had received any treatment. This chain joins TRBV20-1 and TRBJ2-5; D unresolved. The TCR sequence derives from a female donor with papillary thyroid cancer or a benign thyroid nodule (not recorded which). Some clones in this sample may be carry-over from other donors' samples. Sequencing input: blood. The CDR3 is CSAPSVRETQYF. The CDR3 region has the DNA TGCAGTGCTCCATCGGTCCGTGAGACCCAGTACTTC.